Sequencing of this T cell receptor (beta chain) was carried out in a study of shared clonotypes between healthy human individuals. Comment on this clone: The antigen remains unidentified.

Measured with immunoSEQ multiplex PCR; TCRdb has only the in-frame clones, and not every one. The sample holds fewer than 1.6 million clones, around 98.5% seen once. General study results and limits: Read depth was anticipated to influence clonotype sharing among donors. Only blood was sampled, and tissue TCR repertoires likely differ from blood ones. Clonotypes that were shared across a handful of donors made up around 5% of naive CD4 clonotypes. Some clonotypes were shared by all four sorted-subset donors, while others were not shared. The non-shared ones had lower generation probabilities than the shared ones.

The CDR3 covers 15 residues. The junction had 10 bases not matched to a gene; V was cut back by 5 bases and J by 8 bases. Germline CDR1 and CDR2: SGHAT and FQNNGV. The rearrangement joins TRBV11-2 to TRBJ2-3, with 10 bases fitting TRBD1. Sequencing was carried out using naive CD4+ T cells sorted from blood. Subset given: CD45RA+ positively selected. This receptor was obtained from a man aged 25 to 40 in good health. The CDR3 bases are TGTGCCAGCAGCCAGGCGGGACAGGGGTTCGTTACGCAGTATTTT. Translating it yields CASSQAGQGFVTQYF.